This TCR beta chain emerged from a study of STAT5B mutations in CD4+ large granular lymphocyte leukemia. Whole-study findings and limits: Compared with healthy controls (2/35), patient top clones favored TRBV06 (8/27). About a quarter of private leukemic clonotypes occurred rarely in other patients' non-leukemic repertoires.

This was a survey-level run. How the authors handled the data: The detection floor for productive clonotype frequency was 2.59 x 10-5. Sequenced by immunoSEQ multiplex PCR; TCRdb stores in-frame clones only, minus some. The V and J calls and clone size come from that table; D and trimming were worked out from the DNA. The sample has approximately 40,000 clones, around 81% seen once. Worth noting for this clone: As yet, its antigen is unknown.

Germline CDR1 SQVTM, CDR2 ANQGSEA. The CDR3 is 13 amino acids. The V and J ends lost 5 bases and 5 bases, in that order; junction bases with no gene match: 3. The sample comprised CD4+ T cells from blood buffy coats. The clonotype originates from a human donor in good health. The chain joins TRBV29-1 to TRBJ2-1; 10 bases are shared with TRBD2. The CDR3 protein is CSVQREGHNEQFF. The CDR3 bases are TGCAGCGTTCAGCGGGAGGGCCACAATGAGCAGTTCTTC.